What follows are 27 T cell receptor beta chains derived from one specimen sequenced in a study of blood T cell repertoires in COVID-19. The assay was immunoSEQ multiplex PCR, and TCRdb's table has in-frame clones only and misses some. In the table there are about 370,000 clones, more than 80% of which are singletons. The sample was peripheral blood. The receptors were gathered from a woman aged 25 to 39 with COVID-19, enrolled during active disease.

This sequence joins TRBV11-3 and TRBJ1-2; weak D call: TRBD1 (5 bases). With 2 bases removed from V and 5 bases from J, the gap between germline ends came to 15 bases. The CDR3 is 15 residues long. Germline V gene data show CDR1 as SGHNT and CDR2 as YENEEA. The CDR3 loop is CASSLRAGIWYGYTF. In DNA, the CDR3 is TGTGCCAGCAGCTTAAGAGCAGGGATATGGTATGGCTACACCTTC.

The V call is TRBV10-1, the J call TRBJ1-1; 9 nucleotides agree with TRBD1. The CDR3 runs to 17 residues. Germline V gene sequence: CDR1 WNHNN, CDR2 SYGVQD (reference sequence). V was pared by 2 bases and J by 5 bases, with 12 bases of the junction left unmatched. CDR3 residues: CASSEGTGKRWRTEAFF. CDR3 sequence (DNA): TGCGCCAGCAGTGAGGGGACAGGGAAAAGGTGGCGGACTGAAGCTTTCTTT.

The chain recombines TRBV12-3 or TRBV12-4 with TRBJ2-1; maybe TRBD1 (5 bases). Trimming took off 2 bases at V and 8 bases at J, with 10 bases between the two ends. The CDR3 runs 13 residues. The CDR3 DNA reads as TGTGCCAGCAGTTTAAGGGGTCGCCATGAGCAGTTCTTC. Its translation is CASSLRGRHEQFF.

The rearrangement uses TRBV6-5 and TRBJ2-3; 7 bases match TRBD1. J was trimmed by 3 bases and V by 8 bases; bases with no gene match: 2. This CDR3 contains 12 residues. From germline, CDR1 is MNHEY and CDR2 SVGAGI. The CDR3 DNA sequence: TGTGCCAGCGAACAGGGGACAGATACGCAGTATTTT. Amino acids: CASEQGTDTQYF.

This chain links TRBV19 with TRBJ2-1; D remains unclear. The CDR3 has 16 amino acids. Deletions cut 1 base from V and 6 bases from J, with 16 bases between. Germline values: CDR1 LNHDA, CDR2 SQIVND (reference sequence). The DNA of the CDR3 is TGTGCCAGTAGTATAGTTAGACTCGTGGTTGCCAATGAGCAGTTCTTC. Protein sequence: CASSIVRLVVANEQFF. Together with reference TRBV19 and TRBJ2-1, the CDR3 gives the full variable domain: DGGITQSPKYLFRKEGQNVTLSCEQNLNHDAMYWYRQDPGQGLRLIYYSQIVNDFQKGDIAEGYSVSREKKESFPLTVTSAQKNPTAFYLCASSIVRLVVANEQFFGPGTRLTVL.

The rearrangement joins TRBV9 to TRBJ1-2, with D tentatively TRBD1 (5 bases). Per the germline V gene, CDR1 is SGDLS and CDR2 is YYNGEE. V lost 4 bases to trimming and J lost 1 base, with 14 bases between them. There are 15 residues in the CDR3. The CDR3: CASSTMGEGNYGYTF. CDR3 DNA sequence: TGTGCCAGCAGCACCATGGGGGAGGGTAACTATGGCTACACCTTC.

The chain has TRBV6-5 and TRBJ2-1; the match to TRBD2 covers 9 bases. The CDR3 is made up of 15 amino acids. CDR1 and CDR2 from the germline V gene are MNHEY and SVGAGI. V gave up 3 bases and J gave up 2 bases; unmatched junction bases: 2. The CDR3 here is CASSYSGGTYNEQFF. In DNA, the CDR3 is TGTGCCAGCAGTTATAGCGGGGGCACCTACAATGAGCAGTTCTTC.

The chain is built from TRBV5-6 and TRBJ1-3; D is undetermined. The germline CDR1 and CDR2 sequences are SGHDT and YYEEEE. Trimming removed 4 bases from V and 0 bases from J, with 11 bases in between. This CDR3 contains 15 residues. CDR3: CASSPTGISGNTIYF. The CDR3, as DNA: TGTGCCAGCAGCCCCACGGGAATCTCTGGAAACACCATATATTTT. The full variable domain, completed using reference TRBV5-6 and TRBJ1-3, is DAGVTQSPTHLIKTRGQQVTLRCSPKSGHDTVSWYQQALGQGPQFIFQYYEEEERQRGNFPDRFSGHQFPNYSSELNVNALLLGDSALYLCASSPTGISGNTIYFGEGSWLTVV.

V is TRBV10-3 and J is TRBJ1-1; TRBD1 matches 8 bases. CDR1 and CDR2 (germline): ENHRY, SYGVKD. There are 14 residues in the CDR3. V trimming: 4 bases; J trimming: 1 base; junction bases outside the gene matches: 2. DNA for the CDR3: TGTGCCATCAGTGGACAGGGGAGGAACACTGAAGCTTTCTTT. The encoded protein is CAISGQGRNTEAFF.

The rearrangement uses TRBV28 and TRBJ2-7; the match to TRBD1 covers 7 bases. The trim removed 4 bases at V and 4 bases at J, leaving 10 bases unmatched. Germline V lookup: CDR1 MDHEN, CDR2 SYDVKM. The CDR3 is made up of 15 amino acids. The CDR3 coding sequence is TGTGCCAGCAGTTCGTTCTGGGGACAGCTTTACGAGCAGTACTTC. Protein sequence: CASSSFWGQLYEQYF.

CDR3 in amino acids: CASSPGQPSSYNSPLHF. For the CDR3, the DNA is TGTGCCAGCAGCCCCGGACAGCCGAGCTCCTATAATTCACCCCTCCACTTT. J is TRBJ1-6 and V is TRBV7-2; weak D call: TRBD1 (6 bases). Germline lookup yields CDR1 SGHTA and CDR2 FQGNSA. V lost 5 bases and J lost 0, with 14 bases in between. CDR3 size: 17 residues.

Only one count was recorded for this clone. The V and J genes are TRBV7-2 and TRBJ2-2; D unresolved. V was cut by 2 bases and J by 4 bases, with 8 bases left in between. The germline gives CDR1 SGHTA, CDR2 FQGNSA. The CDR3 length is 14 residues. Written as DNA, the CDR3 is TGTGCCAGCAGCTTATCGTATTCCACCGGGGAGCTGTTTTTT. Its protein is CASSLSYSTGELFF.

The chain has TRBV27 and TRBJ1-1; 7 nucleotides match TRBD1. With V trimmed by 5 bases and J by 4 bases, 10 bases remained unmatched. From germline, CDR1 is MNHEY and CDR2 SMNVEV (reference sequence). The CDR3 runs to 15 residues. The CDR3, as DNA: TGTGCCAGCAGTCACAGGGGCGGTATTCCCACTGAAGCTTTCTTT. Protein sequence: CASSHRGGIPTEAFF.

This sequence joins TRBV25-1 and TRBJ2-5; 8 nucleotides agree with TRBD1. This CDR3 contains 13 residues. Germline-derived CDR1 and CDR2 are MGHDK and SYGVNS. Trimming cost V 7 bases and J 5 bases; bases outside gene matches: 6. For the CDR3, the DNA is TGTGCCAGCACTCCGACAGGGGTGGAGACCCAGTACTTC. Its protein is CASTPTGVETQYF. The full variable domain, with the rest looked up from reference TRBV25-1 and TRBJ2-5, is EADIYQTPRYLVIGTGKKITLECSQTMGHDKMYWYQQDPGMELHLIHYSYGVNSTEKGDLSSESTVSRIRTEHFPLTLESARPSHTSQYLCASTPTGVETQYFGPGTRLLVL.

The V call is TRBV4-1, the J call TRBJ1-1; 9 bases match TRBD1. The CDR3 length is 15 residues. The germline V gene encodes CDR1 MGHRA and CDR2 YSYEKL. V lost 5 bases, J lost 4 bases, and 8 bases stayed unmatched. The CDR3 DNA reads as TGCGCCAGCAGCGAGGTCGCGGACAGGGGCACTGAAGCTTTCTTT. This sequence encodes CASSEVADRGTEAFF.

Here the CDR3 reads CASSLKDRGRANEKLFF. In DNA, the CDR3 is TGTGCCAGCAGCTTGAAAGATAGGGGGCGGGCTAATGAAAAACTGTTTTTT. The chain is built from TRBV7-9 and TRBJ1-4; 7 bases align to TRBD1. The CDR3 consists of 17 residues. Germline lookup yields CDR1 SEHNR and CDR2 FQNEAQ (reference sequence). V shed 3 bases, J shed 3 bases, and the junction held 10 bases outside the gene matches.

V and J are TRBV5-8 and TRBJ2-7, with TRBD1 matching 8 bases. In germline, CDR1 is SGHTS, CDR2 YDEGEE. Trimming at V came to 3 bases and at J to 4 bases, leaving 9 bases not matched to a gene. The CDR3 runs 15 residues. The DNA for the CDR3 is TGTGCCAGCAGCTCGCCGACGGACAGGGCATACGAGCAGTACTTC. It encodes CASSSPTDRAYEQYF.

Here the CDR3 reads CASSPPVEDRDYGYTF. The CDR3 bases are TGTGCCAGCTCACCACCGGTTGAGGACAGGGACTATGGCTACACCTTC. V and J are TRBV18 and TRBJ1-2; 8 bases agree with TRBD1. V trimming: 0 bases; J trimming: 3 bases; junction bases outside the gene matches: 6. The germline V gene has CDR1 KGHSH and CDR2 LQKENI. The CDR3 totals 16 residues. Full variable domain (remainder filled in from reference TRBV18 and TRBJ1-2): NAGVMQNPRHLVRRRGQEARLRCSPMKGHSHVYWYRQLPEEGLKFMVYLQKENIIDESGMPKERFSAEFPKEGPSILRIQQVVRGDSAAYFCASSPPVEDRDYGYTFGSGTRLTVV.

The CDR3 region is CASSMRAGGEETQYF. The CDR3 DNA sequence: TGTGCCAGCAGCATGCGAGCGGGAGGGGAAGAGACCCAGTACTTC. This chain links TRBV11-2 with TRBJ2-5; 10 bases match TRBD2. Germline loops: CDR1 SGHAT, CDR2 FQNNGV. The CDR3 loop spans 15 amino acids. The J segment lost 3 bases and the V segment lost 5 bases, leaving 6 bases of the junction unmatched.

The chain employs TRBV4-3 and TRBJ2-3, with 8 nucleotides matching TRBD2. This CDR3 region has 17 residues. Looked up from germline, CDR1 is LGHNA and CDR2 is YSLEER. V lost 0 bases to trimming and J lost 1 base; unmatched junction nucleotides: 6. The DNA of the CDR3 is TGCGCCAGCAGCCAAGAAATAGGAGCGGGGGGCACAGATACGCAGTATTTT. This sequence encodes CASSQEIGAGGTDTQYF.

The rearrangement links TRBV5-4 to TRBJ1-2, with a possible D match to TRBD1 (6 bases). CDR3 size: 13 residues. The germline V and J ends were trimmed by 3 bases and 5 bases, with 11 bases remaining between them. CDR1 and CDR2 from the germline V gene are SGHNT and YYREEE (reference sequence). CDR3 nucleotides: TGTGCCAGCAGCTCCGGACAGAAGTATGGCTACACCTTC. Protein sequence: CASSSGQKYGYTF.

V usage is TRBV6-5 and J usage is TRBJ2-1; D may be TRBD2 (5 bases). Germline V CDR1 and CDR2: MNHEY, SVGAGI. This CDR3 has 14 amino acids. Trimming pared 2 bases from V and 4 bases from J, leaving 9 bases between. Written as DNA, the CDR3 is TGTGCCAGCAGTTACGGGAGAGGGTACAATGAGCAGTTCTTC. It encodes CASSYGRGYNEQFF.

This clone was seen more than once but under ten times. As DNA, the CDR3 is TGTGCCAGCAGTTACTCAGGACAGGCGCAGTTCTTC. This sequence encodes CASSYSGQAQFF. The rearrangement links TRBV6-2 or TRBV6-3 to TRBJ2-1, with 7 nucleotides matching TRBD1. V lost 0 bases and J lost 12; bases outside the gene matches: 2. This CDR3 comprises 12 residues. Germline V gives CDR1 MNHEY, CDR2 SVGEGT.

The chain is built from TRBV2 and TRBJ1-1; TRBD1 matches at 9 bases. The CDR3 is made up of 13 amino acids. V was clipped by 7 bases and J by 6 bases; unmatched bases: 6. Germline loops: CDR1 SNHLY, CDR2 FYNNEI. CDR3 bases: TGTGCCAGCAACGAGGACAGGGGCCCTGAAGCTTTCTTT. Translation: CASNEDRGPEAFF.

V usage is TRBV3-1 (or the pseudogene TRBV3-2) and J usage is TRBJ1-1; 7 bases agree with TRBD1. The CDR3 is 15 amino acids. Germline CDR1 reads LGHDT; CDR2 reads YNNKEL (reference sequence). V lost 7 bases and J lost 3; bases outside the gene matches: 11. The CDR3 loop reads CASTYRQGIDTEAFF. The CDR3 DNA reads TGTGCCAGCACCTATAGACAGGGAATAGACACTGAAGCTTTCTTT.

The chain is built from TRBV6-6 and TRBJ1-1, with D perhaps matching TRBD1 (5 bases). Germline-derived CDR1 and CDR2 are MNHNY and SVGAGI (reference sequence). The CDR3 is made up of 12 amino acids. Trimming took off 5 bases at V and 10 bases at J, with 14 bases between the two ends. The CDR3, as DNA: TGTGCCAGCAGTCCTGGGGGGAGTGGAGCTTTCTTT. Translated, it gives CASSPGGSGAFF.

The V gene is TRBV28, the J gene TRBJ2-7, with no clear D. This CDR3 contains 14 residues. Germline V gene lookup returns CDR1 MDHEN and CDR2 SYDVKM. The ends were cut back, 5 bases at V and 2 bases at J, with 13 bases in the middle. The CDR3 DNA reads TGTGCCAGCAGTCTCCTATTTAGTCCCTACGAGCAGTACGTC. Its protein is CASSLLFSPYEQYV.